This is a list of T cell receptor beta chains from one sample in a study of shared T cell receptors in the human thymus. Sequencing was performed with immunoSEQ multiplex PCR; in TCRdb, only in-frame clones are kept and a portion is missing. The table lists approximately 730,000 clones, 75% to 90% of them singletons, with about 0.0098% in the top ten. A further study also used this sample, focusing on human thymus T cells.

Sequenced: thymocytes. These receptors all stem from a girl in the first two years of life with a congenital heart defect. Both conserved end residues are part of each CDR3. The D gene is left open where the match is weak. Expanded clones get a size class; other rows say once, few or many, or leave the size out.

J	D	V	size	CDR3	DNA
TRBJ1-2	NA	TRBV7-2	NA	CASSTRQPPPSIYGYTF	TGTGCCAGCAGCACCAGACAGCCACCCCCTAGTATCTATGGCTACACCTTC
TRBJ2-1	NA	TRBV14	NA	CASSQDPGLYNERAVPYNEQFF	TGTGCCAGCAGCCAAGATCCTGGGCTCTACAATGAGAGAGCAGTGCCGTACAATGAGCAGTTCTTC
TRBJ1-2	NA	TRBV5-4	NA	CASSLVRGPSMPNYGYTF	TGTGCCAGCAGCTTGGTTAGGGGCCCCTCGATGCCTAACTATGGCTACACCTTC
TRBJ2-1	TRBD2	TRBV5-1	NA	CASGGGIGVDEQFF	TGCGCCAGCGGCGGGGGGATTGGGGTGGATGAGCAGTTCTTC
TRBJ2-1	NA	TRBV5-5	few	CASLGVHNEQFF	TGTGCCAGCTTAGGGGTCCACAATGAGCAGTTCTTC
TRBJ1-2	NA	TRBV5-4	NA	CASSLGDKNPYTF	TGTGCCAGCAGCTTGGGGGACAAAAACCCCTACACCTTC
TRBJ2-1	NA	TRBV29-1	NA	CSVEWGLPYNEQFF	TGCAGCGTTGAATGGGGGCTCCCCTACAATGAGCAGTTCTTC
TRBJ2-4	TRBD2	TRBV5-6	NA	CASSPTSGGLKNKNIQYF	TGTGCCAGCAGCCCGACTAGCGGGGGCCTCAAAAACAAAAACATTCAGTACTTC
TRBJ2-2	NA	TRBV10-1	NA	CASSDQPNRDKNSIGELFF	TGCGCCAGCAGTGACCAACCAAACCGGGACAAGAATTCCATCGGGGAGCTGTTTTTT
TRBJ2-3	NA	TRBV4-3	NA	CASSQVRRGEVGYTQYF	TGCGCCAGCAGCCAAGTAAGGCGCGGGGAAGTCGGATATACGCAGTATTTT
TRBJ1-6	TRBD1	TRBV27	NA	CASSLSRGGRTGDNSPLHF	TGTGCCAGCAGTTTATCCCGGGGGGGTAGGACAGGAGATAATTCACCCCTCCACTTT
TRBJ2-6	NA	TRBV14	NA	CASSPWTGLFSGANVLTF	TGTGCCAGCAGCCCCTGGACAGGACTATTCTCTGGGGCCAACGTCCTGACTTTC
TRBJ2-3	TRBD2	TRBV5-4	NA	CASSPRGVSTDTQYF	TGTGCCAGCAGCCCGCGGGGGGTAAGCACAGATACGCAGTATTTT
TRBJ2-7	TRBD1	TRBV27	NA	CASRIQGGKYEQYF	TGTGCCAGCAGGATACAGGGGGGTAAGTACGAGCAGTACTTC
TRBJ2-7	NA	TRBV5-1	NA	CASSLDGWWGPTEAQNEQYF	TGCGCCAGCAGCTTGGACGGGTGGTGGGGGCCAACAGAGGCTCAGAACGAGCAGTACTTC
TRBJ1-3	NA	TRBV2	NA	CASSEVFRNTIYF	TGTGCCAGCAGTGAAGTCTTTAGAAACACCATATATTTT
TRBJ2-3	NA	TRBV4-3	NA	CASSQEVRVTDTQYF	TGCGCCAGCAGCCAAGAGGTCAGGGTCACAGATACGCAGTATTTT
TRBJ1-1	TRBD1	TRBV5-4	NA	CASSFGDRGTEAFF	TGTGCCAGCAGCTTCGGGGACAGGGGCACTGAAGCTTTCTTT
TRBJ2-3	TRBD2	TRBV6-6	NA	CASVRGGVNTQYF	TGTGCCAGCGTGCGGGGGGGCGTGAATACGCAGTATTTT
TRBJ2-2	NA	TRBV6-1	NA	CASSEPGTKNTGELFF	TGTGCCAGCAGTGAACCCGGGACAAAGAACACCGGGGAGCTGTTTTTT
TRBJ2-7	NA	TRBV20-1	once	CSARTPYEQYF	TGCAGTGCTAGAACTCCCTACGAGCAGTACTTC
TRBJ1-4	TRBD1	TRBV4-3	NA	CASSQDEVQGVVEKLFF	TGCGCCAGCAGCCAAGACGAGGTACAGGGGGTAGTGGAAAAACTGTTTTTT
TRBJ1-6	TRBD1	TRBV6-1	NA	CASSGGQLTRSSYNSPLHF	TGTGCCAGCAGTGGGGGACAGCTCACCCGGAGCTCCTATAATTCACCCCTCCACTTT
TRBJ2-7	NA	TRBV5-6	NA	CASSLRGKESYEQYF	TGTGCCAGCAGCTTGCGGGGGAAAGAAAGCTACGAGCAGTACTTC
TRBJ2-1	TRBD2	TRBV14	NA	CASSPWGLALNEQFF	TGTGCCAGCAGCCCTTGGGGACTAGCCCTCAATGAGCAGTTCTTC
TRBJ1-2	TRBD1	TRBV25-1	NA	CASSWQGGSRTRSYTF	TGTGCCAGCAGTTGGCAAGGGGGCTCGCGGACAAGGAGCTACACCTTC
TRBJ1-2	TRBD1	TRBV7-4	NA	CASSFFPRRQGNYGYTF	TGTGCCAGCAGCTTCTTCCCCCGACGACAGGGGAACTATGGCTACACCTTC
TRBJ1-2	NA	TRBV7-6	NA	CASSLEVGRSYGYTF	TGTGCCAGCAGCTTAGAAGTGGGGAGATCCTATGGCTACACCTTC
TRBJ1-2	TRBD1	TRBV14	NA	CASSQDGTQARQGDRDGYTF	TGTGCCAGCAGCCAAGACGGTACCCAGGCCAGACAGGGGGATAGAGATGGCTACACCTTC
TRBJ1-2	NA	TRBV6-5	NA	CASSPQGGGYTF	TGTGCCAGCAGTCCCCAGGGTGGCGGCTACACCTTC
TRBJ2-1	TRBD1	TRBV12-5	once	CASGLVTPGTGGSYEQFF	TGTGCTAGTGGTTTGGTAACCCCCGGGACAGGGGGTTCATATGAGCAGTTCTTC
TRBJ2-2	TRBD2	TRBV4-3	NA	CASSQGGLAGGNTGELFF	TGCGCCAGCAGCCAAGGGGGACTAGCGGGGGGAAACACCGGGGAGCTGTTTTTT
TRBJ2-4	NA	TRBV28	NA	CASRLHQGLEYF	TGTGCCAGCAGACTTCACCAGGGGCTGGAGTACTTC
TRBJ1-2	NA	TRBV5-4	NA	CASSPLRGGLFSNYGYTF	TGTGCCAGCAGCCCACTAAGGGGCGGCCTCTTTTCTAACTATGGCTACACCTTC
TRBJ1-1	NA	TRBV5-1	once	CASSLERDTEAFF	TGCGCCAGCAGCTTGGAACGGGACACTGAAGCTTTCTTT
TRBJ2-5	NA	TRBV14	NA	CASSQRFNRSNPETQYF	TGTGCCAGCAGCCAAAGGTTCAACAGGAGTAACCCAGAGACCCAGTACTTC
TRBJ2-3	NA	TRBV13	NA	CASSLVRDGVIPFDTQYF	TGTGCCAGCAGCTTAGTCCGGGATGGCGTCATCCCTTTTGATACGCAGTATTTT
TRBJ1-1	NA	TRBV9	NA	CASSVGAGNTEAFF	TGTGCCAGCAGCGTAGGGGCCGGGAACACTGAAGCTTTCTTT
TRBJ1-2	NA	TRBV5-6	NA	CASTHRGSSKGVDYGYTF	TGTGCCAGCACTCACCGAGGGTCGAGTAAGGGGGTTGACTATGGCTACACCTTC
TRBJ1-4	NA	TRBV28	NA	CASSLPKPQGSNEKLFF	TGTGCCAGCAGTCTCCCAAAACCACAGGGTAGTAATGAAAAACTGTTTTTT
TRBJ2-3	TRBD1	TRBV4-1	NA	CASSQDSTDRELTDTQYF	TGCGCCAGCAGCCAAGATTCCACGGACAGGGAACTCACAGATACGCAGTATTTT
TRBJ1-2	TRBD1	TRBV9	NA	CASSETTGTGLGYTF	TGTGCCAGCAGCGAAACTACCGGGACAGGGCTGGGCTACACCTTC
TRBJ1-1	NA	TRBV6-1	few	CASRGGRWRDTEAFF	TGTGCCAGCAGGGGGGGACGTTGGCGGGACACTGAAGCTTTCTTT
TRBJ1-6	TRBD1	TRBV5-4	NA	CASSSLPRTGERKNSPLHF	TGTGCCAGCAGTTCACTACCAAGGACAGGGGAACGGAAGAATTCACCCCTCCACTTT
TRBJ2-1	TRBD1	TRBV28	NA	CASSLTGDCNEQFF	TGTGCCAGCAGTTTAACAGGGGATTGCAATGAGCAGTTCTTC
TRBJ1-5	NA	TRBV4-1	NA	CASSQVGLGNQPQHF	TGCGCCAGCAGCCAAGTAGGACTAGGGAATCAGCCCCAGCATTTT
TRBJ1-4	TRBD1	TRBV9	once	CASSAYGTATNEKLFF	TGTGCCAGCAGCGCTTATGGGACAGCAACTAATGAAAAACTGTTTTTT
TRBJ2-7	NA	TRBV6-6	NA	CASSPPPFYEQYF	TGTGCCAGCAGTCCCCCCCCCTTCTACGAGCAGTACTTC
TRBJ1-2	TRBD1	TRBV19	NA	CASGTGRAYGYTF	TGTGCCAGCGGGACAGGGAGGGCCTATGGCTACACCTTC
TRBJ2-5	TRBD1	TRBV19	NA	CASSHRDRGPKTQYF	TGTGCCAGTAGCCATAGAGACAGGGGTCCGAAGACCCAGTACTTC
TRBJ1-2	NA	TRBV9	once	CASSGRTGTPEGYTF	TGTGCCAGCAGCGGGCGTACCGGGACACCCGAGGGCTACACCTTC
TRBJ2-1	TRBD2	TRBV19	NA	CASSRTSSRWQFF	TGTGCCAGTAGCCGGACTAGCTCTAGGTGGCAGTTCTTC
TRBJ2-1	TRBD2	TRBV4-1	NA	CASSLTRGGLTNEQFF	TGCGCCAGCAGCCTGACGCGGGGGGGCCTCACGAATGAGCAGTTCTTC
TRBJ2-1	NA	TRBV6-1	NA	CASSAGTLKARDNEQFF	TGTGCCAGCAGTGCCGGGACACTCAAGGCCCGCGACAATGAGCAGTTCTTC
TRBJ1-2	TRBD1	TRBV5-1	NA	CASTLQGPPPYGYTF	TGCGCCAGCACCTTACAGGGGCCGCCGCCTTATGGCTACACCTTC
TRBJ1-3	TRBD1	TRBV4-1	NA	CASSHRPHGTGVPGNTIYF	TGCGCCAGCAGCCATCGCCCACATGGGACAGGGGTCCCTGGAAACACCATATATTTT
TRBJ1-2	TRBD1	TRBV29-1	NA	CSVEKGQGTNYGYTF	TGCAGCGTTGAGAAGGGACAGGGGACTAACTATGGCTACACCTTC
TRBJ1-2	NA	TRBV29-1	NA	CSAFLEENYGYTF	TGCAGCGCCTTCTTAGAGGAAAACTATGGCTACACCTTC
TRBJ2-2	NA	TRBV18	NA	CASSPHRQGRVTGELFF	TGTGCCAGCTCACCACACAGACAGGGGAGGGTCACCGGGGAGCTGTTTTTT
TRBJ1-2	TRBD1	TRBV4-1	NA	CASSQDPGGVYGYTF	TGCGCCAGCAGCCAAGATCCAGGGGGCGTCTATGGCTACACCTTC